Sequencing of this T cell receptor (beta chain) was carried out in a study of shared clonotypes between healthy human individuals. Study-level information: Donors were a couple of women and a few men aged 18 to 49.

Using immunoSEQ multiplex PCR, the repertoire was profiled, and TCRdb retains in-frame clones only, with some absent. The sample lists around 480,000 clones, roughly 85% occurring once. Overall study findings and caveats: Tissues were not sampled, only blood, and their repertoires likely differ.

This CDR3 has 16 residues. Germline CDR1 is MDHEN and CDR2 is SYDVKM. The V and J ends lost 6 bases and 7 bases, in that order; junction bases with no gene match: 17. Concerning this clone: What it binds is not known.

Those who donated were healthy HIV-negative adults, with no recent acute infections or vaccinations reported. Each unsorted sample relied on 90 million or so PBMCs as its source of genomic DNA. The receptor comes from a woman in her 40s in good health. Some clones in this sample may be carry-over from other donors' samples. The sample taken for sequencing was PBMCs. The chain has TRBV28 and TRBJ2-5, with 7 bases fitting TRBD1. The CDR3 region has the DNA TGTGCCAGCAGCTCAGCAAGACAGCACCACAGGGGGACCCAGTACTTC. It translates to CASSSARQHHRGTQYF.